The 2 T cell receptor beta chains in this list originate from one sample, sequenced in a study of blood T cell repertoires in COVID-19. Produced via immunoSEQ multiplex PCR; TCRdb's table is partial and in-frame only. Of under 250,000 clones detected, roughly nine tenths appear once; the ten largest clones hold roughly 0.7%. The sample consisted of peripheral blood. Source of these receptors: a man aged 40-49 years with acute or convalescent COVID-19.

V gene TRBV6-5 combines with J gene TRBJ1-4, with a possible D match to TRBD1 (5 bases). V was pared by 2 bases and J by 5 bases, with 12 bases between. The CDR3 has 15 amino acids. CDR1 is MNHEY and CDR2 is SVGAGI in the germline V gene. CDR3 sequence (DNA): TGTGCCAGCAGTTACCTTGACAAGGGGAATGAAAAACTGTTTTTT. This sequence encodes CASSYLDKGNEKLFF.

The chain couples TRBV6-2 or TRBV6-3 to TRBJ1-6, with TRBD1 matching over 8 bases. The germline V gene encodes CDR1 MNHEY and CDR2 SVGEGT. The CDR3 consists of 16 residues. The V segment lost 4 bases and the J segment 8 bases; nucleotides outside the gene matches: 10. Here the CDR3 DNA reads TGTGCCAGCAGTTCCAAGGACAGGGCGGGGGATTCACCCCTCCACTTT. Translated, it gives CASSSKDRAGDSPLHF.